This T cell receptor beta chain derives from a study of T cells after yellow fever vaccination. To note about this clonotype: Its target is not known.

Study results and limitations: Abundant bulk-derived clonotypes could contaminate FACS-sorted repertoires. Post-booster reappearance was seen for most primary-vaccination clones (roughly 96% CD4, around 88% CD8).

For TCR, cDNA came from 5'RACE template switching, which added a universal primer site and UMIs. TCRdb reanalysed the 5' RACE reads using MiXCR and keeps one entry per CDR3 protein. The table lists fewer than 350,000 distinct CDR3 sequences, about 8.7% of them singletons, with roughly 17% in the top ten. V shed 3 bases and J shed 2 bases, with 16 bases lying between them. Germline V CDR1 and CDR2: SGHVS, FNYEAQ. This CDR3 spans 16 amino acids. This chain links TRBV7-6 with TRBJ1-1, with TRBD1 as a possible D gene (5 bases). The receptor was derived from a man between 18 and 29 years old who received the YFV17D yellow fever vaccine. The material sequenced was PBMCs, taken on the day of the first yellow fever vaccination. CDR3 sequence reads: CASSLEAARGNTEAFF. The CDR3 coding sequence is TGTGCCAGCAGCTTGGAGGCCGCGCGGGGCAACACTGAAGCTTTCTTT.